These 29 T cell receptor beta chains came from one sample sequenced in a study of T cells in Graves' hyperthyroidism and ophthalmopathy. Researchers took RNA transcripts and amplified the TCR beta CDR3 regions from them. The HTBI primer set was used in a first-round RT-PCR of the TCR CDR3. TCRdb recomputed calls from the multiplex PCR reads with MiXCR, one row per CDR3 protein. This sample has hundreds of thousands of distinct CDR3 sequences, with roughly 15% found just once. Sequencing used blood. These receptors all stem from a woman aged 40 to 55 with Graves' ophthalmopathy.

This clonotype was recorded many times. The CDR3 sequence: CASSLGGSGANVLTF. For the CDR3, the DNA is TGTGCCAGCAGCTTAGGGGGGTCTGGGGCCAACGTCCTGACTTTC. The rearrangement joins TRBV28 to TRBJ2-6, with D perhaps matching TRBD1 or TRBD2 (6 bases each). This CDR3 has 15 amino acids. The germline gives CDR1 MDHEN, CDR2 SYDVKM. Trimming cost V 6 bases and J 1 base, with 10 bases left between them.

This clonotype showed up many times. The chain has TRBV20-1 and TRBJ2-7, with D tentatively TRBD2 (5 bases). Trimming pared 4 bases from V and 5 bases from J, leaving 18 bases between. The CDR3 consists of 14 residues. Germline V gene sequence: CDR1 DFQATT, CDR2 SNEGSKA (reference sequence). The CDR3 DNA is TGCAGTGCTACCCCGCGAGGGAGAAGGAACGAGCAGTACTTC. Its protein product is CSATPRGRRNEQYF.

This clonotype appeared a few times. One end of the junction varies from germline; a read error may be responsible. DNA of the CDR3: TGTGCCAGCAGTAAAGCAGGAAGGGACGAGCAGTACTTC. This codes for CASSKAGRDEQYF. This rearrangement joins TRBV6-1 to TRBJ2-7; D gene ambiguous. The CDR3 spans 13 residues. The V gene's germline CDR1 is MNHNS and CDR2 SASEGT.

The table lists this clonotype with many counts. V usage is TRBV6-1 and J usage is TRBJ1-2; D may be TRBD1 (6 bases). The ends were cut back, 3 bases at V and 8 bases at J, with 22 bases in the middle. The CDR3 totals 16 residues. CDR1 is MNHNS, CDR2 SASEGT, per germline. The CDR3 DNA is TGTGCCAGCAGTGAGGGGGGCGGGGGGACCTCTGAGGGCTACACCTTC. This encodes CASSEGGGGTSEGYTF.

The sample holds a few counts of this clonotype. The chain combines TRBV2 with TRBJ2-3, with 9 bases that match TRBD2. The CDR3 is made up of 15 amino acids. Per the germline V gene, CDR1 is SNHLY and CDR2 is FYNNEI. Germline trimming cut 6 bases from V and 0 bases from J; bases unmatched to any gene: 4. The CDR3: CASRAREGSTDTQYF. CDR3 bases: TGTGCCAGCAGGGCGCGGGAGGGAAGCACAGATACGCAGTATTTT.

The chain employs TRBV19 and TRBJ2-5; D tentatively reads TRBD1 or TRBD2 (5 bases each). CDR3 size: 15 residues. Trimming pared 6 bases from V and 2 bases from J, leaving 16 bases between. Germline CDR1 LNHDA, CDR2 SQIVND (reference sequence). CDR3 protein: CASRGWDPDQETQYF. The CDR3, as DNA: TGTGCCAGTAGAGGTTGGGACCCAGATCAAGAGACCCAGTACTTC.

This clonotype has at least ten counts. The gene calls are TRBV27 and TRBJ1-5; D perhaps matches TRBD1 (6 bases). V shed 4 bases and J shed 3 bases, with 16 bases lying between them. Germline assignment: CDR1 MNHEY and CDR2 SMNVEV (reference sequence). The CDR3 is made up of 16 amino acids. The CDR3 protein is CASSSGARGHNQPQHF. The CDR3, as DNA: TGTGCCAGCAGTTCCGGAGCCAGGGGTCACAATCAGCCCCAGCATTTT.

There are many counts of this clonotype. The CDR3 sequence is CASGKVKDGELFF. CDR3 bases: TGTGCCAGCGGGAAGGTTAAGGACGGGGAGCTGTTTTTT. This chain uses TRBV2 with TRBJ2-2, with D uncertain. Germline lookup yields CDR1 SNHLY and CDR2 FYNNEI. The CDR3 covers 13 residues. Trimming took off 8 bases at V and 7 bases at J, with 14 bases between the two ends.

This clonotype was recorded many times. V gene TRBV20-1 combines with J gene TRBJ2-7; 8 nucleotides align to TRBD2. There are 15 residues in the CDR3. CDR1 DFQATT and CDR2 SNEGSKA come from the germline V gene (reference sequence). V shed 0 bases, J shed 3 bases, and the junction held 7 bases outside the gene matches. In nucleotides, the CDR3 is TGCAGTGCTAGAGATGTTCGGACTAGCAGCTACGAGCAGTACTTC. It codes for CSARDVRTSSYEQYF.

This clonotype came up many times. The CDR3 coding sequence is TGTGCCAGCAGCGTAGGTCGGCGCAACTATGGCTACACCTTC. Translating gives CASSVGRRNYGYTF. This rearrangement joins TRBV9 to TRBJ1-2; D is unclear. The germline V gene has CDR1 SGDLS and CDR2 YYNGEE. Trimming shortened V by 0 bases and J by 2 bases, and 8 bases separated the two germline ends. There are 14 residues in the CDR3.

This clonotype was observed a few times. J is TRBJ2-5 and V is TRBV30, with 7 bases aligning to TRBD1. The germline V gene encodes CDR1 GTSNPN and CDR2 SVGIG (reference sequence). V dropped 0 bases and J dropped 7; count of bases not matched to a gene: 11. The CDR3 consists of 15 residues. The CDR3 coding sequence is TGTGCCTGGAGTGTACAACAGGGGCTTGACGGGACCCAGTACTTC. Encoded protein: CAWSVQQGLDGTQYF.

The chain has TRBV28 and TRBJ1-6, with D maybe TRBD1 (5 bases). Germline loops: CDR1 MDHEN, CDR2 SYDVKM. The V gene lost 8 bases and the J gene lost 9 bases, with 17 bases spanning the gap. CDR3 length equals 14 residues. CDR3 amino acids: CASRSDKEGSPLHF. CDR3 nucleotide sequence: TGTGCCAGCCGGTCGGACAAGGAGGGTTCACCCCTCCACTTT.

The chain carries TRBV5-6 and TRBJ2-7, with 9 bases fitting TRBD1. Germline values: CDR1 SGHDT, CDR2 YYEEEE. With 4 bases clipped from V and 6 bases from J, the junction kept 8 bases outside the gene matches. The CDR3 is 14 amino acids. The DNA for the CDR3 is TGTGCCAGCAGCGAGCCGACAGGGGGAGGCGAGCAGTACTTC. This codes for CASSEPTGGGEQYF.

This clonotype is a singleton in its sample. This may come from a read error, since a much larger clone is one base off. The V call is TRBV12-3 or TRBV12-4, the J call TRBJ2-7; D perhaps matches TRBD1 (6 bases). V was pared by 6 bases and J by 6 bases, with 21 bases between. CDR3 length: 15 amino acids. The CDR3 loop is CASRNQRGIWGEQYF. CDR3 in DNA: TGTGCCAGCAGAAATCAGAGGGGGATTTGGGGCGAGCAGTACTTC.

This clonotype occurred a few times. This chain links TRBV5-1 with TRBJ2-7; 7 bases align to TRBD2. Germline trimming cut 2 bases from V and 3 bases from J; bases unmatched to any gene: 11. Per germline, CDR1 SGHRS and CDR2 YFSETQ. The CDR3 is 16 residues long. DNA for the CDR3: TGCGCCAGCAGCTTAGCCTCCGGGACTACCAACTACGAGCAGTACTTC. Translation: CASSLASGTTNYEQYF. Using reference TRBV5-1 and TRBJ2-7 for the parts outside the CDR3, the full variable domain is KAGVTQTPRYLIKTRGQQVTLSCSPISGHRSVSWYQQTPGQGLQFLFEYFSETQRNKGNFPGRFSGRQFSNSRSEMNVSTLELGDSALYLCASSLASGTTNYEQYFGPGTRLTVT.

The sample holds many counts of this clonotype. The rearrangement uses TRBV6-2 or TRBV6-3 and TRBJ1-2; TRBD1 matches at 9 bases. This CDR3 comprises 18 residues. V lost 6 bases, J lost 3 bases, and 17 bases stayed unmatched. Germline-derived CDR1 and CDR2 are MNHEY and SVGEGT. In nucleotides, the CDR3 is TGTGCCAGCAGCCCCGAGGGCGGGACAGGGATTTTCGACTATGGCTACACCTTC. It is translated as CASSPEGGTGIFDYGYTF.

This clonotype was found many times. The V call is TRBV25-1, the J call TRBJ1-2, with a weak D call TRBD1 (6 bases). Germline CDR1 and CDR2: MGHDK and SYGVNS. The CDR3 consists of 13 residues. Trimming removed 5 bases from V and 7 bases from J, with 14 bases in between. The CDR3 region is CASSTQQGGGYTF. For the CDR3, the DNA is TGTGCCAGCAGTACCCAACAGGGAGGTGGCTACACCTTC.

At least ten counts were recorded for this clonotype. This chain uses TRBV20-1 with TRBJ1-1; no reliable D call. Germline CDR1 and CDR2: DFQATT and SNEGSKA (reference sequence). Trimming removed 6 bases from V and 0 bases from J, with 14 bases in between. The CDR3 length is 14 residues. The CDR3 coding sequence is TGCAGTGCCAGGAAGAGGACCATGAACACTGAAGCTTTCTTT. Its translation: CSARKRTMNTEAFF.

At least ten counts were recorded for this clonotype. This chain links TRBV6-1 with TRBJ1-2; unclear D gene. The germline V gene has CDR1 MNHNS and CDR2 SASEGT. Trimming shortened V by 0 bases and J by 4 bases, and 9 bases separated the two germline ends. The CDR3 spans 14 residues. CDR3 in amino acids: CASSEAVAAYGYTF. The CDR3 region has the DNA TGTGCCAGCAGTGAAGCAGTGGCAGCCTATGGCTACACCTTC.

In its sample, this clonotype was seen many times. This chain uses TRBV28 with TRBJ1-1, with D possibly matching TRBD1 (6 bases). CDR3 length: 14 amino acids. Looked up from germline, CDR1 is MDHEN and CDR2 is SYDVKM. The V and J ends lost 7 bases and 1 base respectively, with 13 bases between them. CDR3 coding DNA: TGTGCCAGCATCAGACAGGCTACGAACACTGAAGCTTTCTTT. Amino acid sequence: CASIRQATNTEAFF. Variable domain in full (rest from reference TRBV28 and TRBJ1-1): DVKVTQSSRYLVKRTGEKVFLECVQDMDHENMFWYRQDPGLGLRLIYFSYDVKMKEKGDIPEGYSVSREKKERFSLILESASTNQTSMYLCASIRQATNTEAFFGQGTRLTVV.

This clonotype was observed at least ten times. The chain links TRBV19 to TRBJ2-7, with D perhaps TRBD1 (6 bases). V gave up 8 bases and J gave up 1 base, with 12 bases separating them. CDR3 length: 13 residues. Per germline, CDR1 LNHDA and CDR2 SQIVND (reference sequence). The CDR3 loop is CASSRGESYEQYF. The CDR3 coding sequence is TGTGCCAGTTCCAGGGGCGAATCCTACGAGCAGTACTTC.

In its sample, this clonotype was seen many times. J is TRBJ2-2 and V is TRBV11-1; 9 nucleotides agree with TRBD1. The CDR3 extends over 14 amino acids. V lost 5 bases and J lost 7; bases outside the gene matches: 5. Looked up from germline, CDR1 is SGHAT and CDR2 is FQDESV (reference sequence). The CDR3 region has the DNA TGTGCCAGCAGCCCCACGACAGGGGGCGGGGAGCTGTTTTTT. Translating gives CASSPTTGGGELFF.

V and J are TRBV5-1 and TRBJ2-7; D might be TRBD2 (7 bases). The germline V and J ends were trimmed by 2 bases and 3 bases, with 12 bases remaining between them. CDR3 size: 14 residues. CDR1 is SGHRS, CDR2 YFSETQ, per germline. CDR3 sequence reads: CASSFGGAVYEQYF. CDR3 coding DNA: TGCGCCAGCAGCTTTGGGGGGGCTGTCTACGAGCAGTACTTC.

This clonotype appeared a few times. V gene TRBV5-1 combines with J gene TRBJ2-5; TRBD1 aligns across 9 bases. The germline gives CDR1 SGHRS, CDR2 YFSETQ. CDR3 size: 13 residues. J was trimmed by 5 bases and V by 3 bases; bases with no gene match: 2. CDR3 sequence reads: CASSWGTGETQYF. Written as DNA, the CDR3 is TGCGCCAGCAGCTGGGGGACAGGGGAGACCCAGTACTTC.

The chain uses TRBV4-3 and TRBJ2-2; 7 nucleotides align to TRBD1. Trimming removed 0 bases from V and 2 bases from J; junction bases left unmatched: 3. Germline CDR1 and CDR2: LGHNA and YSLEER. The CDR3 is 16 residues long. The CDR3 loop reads CASSQEGQINTGELFF. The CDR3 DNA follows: TGCGCCAGCAGCCAAGAGGGACAGATAAACACCGGGGAGCTGTTTTTT.

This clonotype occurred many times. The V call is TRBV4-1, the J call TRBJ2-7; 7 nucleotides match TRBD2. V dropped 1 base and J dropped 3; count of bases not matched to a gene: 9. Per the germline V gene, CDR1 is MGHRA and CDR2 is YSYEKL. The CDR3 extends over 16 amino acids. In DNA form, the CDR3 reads TGCGCCAGCAGCCAAGTCGAAGGGTCGGGGGGCTACGAGCAGTACTTC. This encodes CASSQVEGSGGYEQYF.

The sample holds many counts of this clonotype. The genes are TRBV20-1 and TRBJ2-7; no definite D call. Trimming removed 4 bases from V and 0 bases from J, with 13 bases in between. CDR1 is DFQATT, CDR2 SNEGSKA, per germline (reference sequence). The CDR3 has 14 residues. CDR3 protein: CSATPESSSYEQYF. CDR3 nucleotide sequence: TGCAGTGCTACCCCGGAATCTAGCTCCTACGAGCAGTACTTC.

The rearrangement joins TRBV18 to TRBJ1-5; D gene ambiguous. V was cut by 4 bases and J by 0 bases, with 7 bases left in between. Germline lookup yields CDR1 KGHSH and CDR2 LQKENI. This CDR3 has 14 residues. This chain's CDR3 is CASSRENSNQPQHF. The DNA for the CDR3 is TGTGCCAGCTCACGGGAGAATAGCAATCAGCCCCAGCATTTT. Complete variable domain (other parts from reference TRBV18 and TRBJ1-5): NAGVMQNPRHLVRRRGQEARLRCSPMKGHSHVYWYRQLPEEGLKFMVYLQKENIIDESGMPKERFSAEFPKEGPSILRIQQVVRGDSAAYFCASSRENSNQPQHFGDGTRLSIL.

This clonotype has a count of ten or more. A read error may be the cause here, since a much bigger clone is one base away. The CDR3 sequence is CASSPGGRGETQYF. Written as DNA, the CDR3 is TGTGCCAGCAGTCCAGGCGGGAGAGGGGAGACCCAGTACTTC. V usage is TRBV12-3 or TRBV12-4 and J usage is TRBJ2-5; the match to TRBD2 covers 7 bases. V lost 5 bases and J lost 5; bases outside the gene matches: 8. The CDR3 is 14 amino acids.